Listed below are T cell receptor beta chains from one sample, sequenced in a study of shared clonotypes between healthy human individuals. The protocol was immunoSEQ multiplex PCR, while the TCRdb copy is restricted to in-frame clones and leaves out a portion. The sample carries 950,000 to 1,300,000 clones, approximately 76% recorded once. Sequenced sample: memory CD4+ T cells sorted from blood. These receptor sequences come from a man between 18 and 29 years old in good health. Both conserved end residues are part of each CDR3. Each record gives: V gene, J gene, D gene, clone size, CDR3 DNA, CDR3 protein. A D gene is named only where the DNA matches it firmly. The size of a clone is reported for some rows only, either as once, few or many, or as a class for expanded clones.

TRBV28	TRBJ1-2	TRBD1	.	TGTGCCAGCAGTCTGCGGGACAGGGTCTATGGCTACACCTTC	CASSLRDRVYGYTF
TRBV28	TRBJ2-3	.	few	TGTGCCAGCAGTTTGTGGGGCACAGATACGCAGTATTTT	CASSLWGTDTQYF
TRBV28	TRBJ1-2	.	.	TGTGCCAGCAGTTCACACAGGGTGCATGGCTACACCTTC	CASSSHRVHGYTF
TRBV19	TRBJ2-2	TRBD1	.	TGTGCCAGTAGTCGGGGACAGGGAGGTACCACCGGGGAGCTGTTTTTT	CASSRGQGGTTGELFF
TRBV7-3	TRBJ2-1	.	.	TGTGCCAGCAGCACCCAGGGGGGAAATGAGCAGTTCTTC	CASSTQGGNEQFF
TRBV5-4	TRBJ2-1	TRBD2	.	TGTGCCAGCAGCTTGGGGACTAGCACCGCCTACAATGAGCAGTTCTTC	CASSLGTSTAYNEQFF
TRBV7-8	TRBJ2-7	.	.	TGTGCCAGCAGCCCCTCGAGGACAGTGGGGGTCTACGAGCAGTACTTC	CASSPSRTVGVYEQYF
TRBV4-2	TRBJ1-1	.	.	TGTGCCAGCAGCCAAAATGACGGTTATGAAGCTTTCTTT	CASSQNDGYEAFF
TRBV5-1	TRBJ1-1	TRBD1	.	TGCGCCAGCAGCTTGAATAACAGGGGAGCGAACACTGAAGCTTTCTTT	CASSLNNRGANTEAFF
TRBV6-5	TRBJ1-2	TRBD1	once	TGTGCCAGCAGTTACAGGGGACAGGGCGGCTATGGCTACACCTTC	CASSYRGQGGYGYTF
TRBV14	TRBJ1-1	TRBD1	.	TGTGCCAGCAGCCAGTTGTACAGGGGGGGCACTGAAGCTTTCTTT	CASSQLYRGGTEAFF
TRBV29-1	TRBJ2-5	.	.	TGCAGCGTTGAACCGCCGGGTTTGGAGACCCAGTACTTC	CSVEPPGLETQYF
TRBV2	TRBJ2-1	TRBD2	.	TGTGCCAGCAGTGATAATGGACTAGCGGGAGATGAGCAGTTCTTC	CASSDNGLAGDEQFF
TRBV25-1	TRBJ2-1	TRBD2	.	TGTGCCAGCACCCTGGGGGAGGGGCCCTACAATGAGCAGTTCTTC	CASTLGEGPYNEQFF
TRBV28	TRBJ2-7	.	.	TGTGCCAGCAGATCTGGGGGTGGGACCTACGAGCAGTACTTC	CASRSGGGTYEQYF
TRBV5-6	TRBJ2-2	.	.	TGTGCCAGCAGCTTGGACAGGAACACCGGGGAGCTGTTTTTT	CASSLDRNTGELFF
TRBV29-1	TRBJ2-7	TRBD1	.	TGCAGCGTTGAAGATCGCGCAGGGGGCTACGAGCAGTACTTC	CSVEDRAGGYEQYF
TRBV7-2	TRBJ2-7	TRBD2	.	TGTGCCAGCAGCTTCGGACTAGCGGGTGGAATCGAGCAGTACTTC	CASSFGLAGGIEQYF
TRBV30	TRBJ2-7	.	.	TGTGCCTGGGAGCAGTCCTACGAGCAGTACTTC	CAWEQSYEQYF
TRBV6-1	TRBJ1-1	.	.	TGTGCCAGCAGGATCGGACGGAACGAAGCTTTCTTT	CASRIGRNEAFF
TRBV6-1	TRBJ2-1	TRBD1	.	TGTGCCAGCAATGAGGGGGCGGGCTACAATGAGCAGTTCTTC	CASNEGAGYNEQFF
TRBV5-1	TRBJ1-5	.	.	TGCGCCAGCAGCTTGGGAACAGGTGGACTCGAGCCCCAGCATTTT	CASSLGTGGLEPQHF
TRBV11-2	TRBJ1-4	TRBD1	.	TGTGCCAGCAGTTGGGACAGGGGAGTCGAAAAACTGTTTTTT	CASSWDRGVEKLFF
TRBV18	TRBJ2-7	TRBD2	.	TGTGCCAGCTCACCACCGACTAGCGGACTAGAAGGCTACGAGCAGTACTTC	CASSPPTSGLEGYEQYF
TRBV7-9	TRBJ1-2	.	.	TGTGCCAGCAGCTTATCTATCCAGGGGCCCTATGGCTACACCTTC	CASSLSIQGPYGYTF
TRBV12-5	TRBJ1-4	.	.	TGTGCTAGTGCTTCAGGTGGGAAAGAGAATGAAAAACTGTTTTTT	CASASGGKENEKLFF
TRBV7-2	TRBJ2-1	.	once	TGTGCCAGCAGCACTCCTAGGTACGGTGAGCAGTTCTTC	CASSTPRYGEQFF
TRBV7-9	TRBJ2-3	.	once	TGTGCCAGCAGCCCGACACCAGGGATCACAGATACGCAGTATTTT	CASSPTPGITDTQYF
TRBV7-3	TRBJ2-7	TRBD1	once	TGTGCCAGCAGCTCAGGACAGGCTACGCGCGAGCAGTACTTC	CASSSGQATREQYF
TRBV28	TRBJ1-5	.	.	TGTGCCAGCAGTTTGACAGCACCATCGGGCAATCAGCCCCAGCATTTT	CASSLTAPSGNQPQHF
TRBV28	TRBJ2-7	TRBD1	.	TGTGCCAGCAGCTCTAGGACAGGGTCCTACGAGCAGTACTTC	CASSSRTGSYEQYF
TRBV11-3	TRBJ2-2	.	few	TGTGCCAGCAGCCCAGAGACCGGGGAGCTGTTTTTT	CASSPETGELFF
TRBV7-9	TRBJ2-2	.	once	TGTGCCAGCAGCTTCGCGGGTACCGGGGAGCTGTTTTTT	CASSFAGTGELFF
TRBV30	TRBJ1-1	TRBD1	few	TGTGCCTGGAGTTGGCAGGGGGCGCGGACTGAAGCTTTCTTT	CAWSWQGARTEAFF
TRBV9	TRBJ1-1	.	.	TGTGCCAGCAGCGTAGGCAGGAACACTGAAGCTTTCTTT	CASSVGRNTEAFF
TRBV18	TRBJ1-2	.	.	TGTGCCAGCTCACCAGAACAGCTTCATGGCTACACCTTC	CASSPEQLHGYTF
TRBV30	TRBJ1-2	.	few	TGTGCCTGGAGTGTCGGGGATTTCTCGGGCTACACCTTC	CAWSVGDFSGYTF
TRBV4-1	TRBJ2-6	.	.	TGCGCCAGCAGCCAAGACCCAGGAACGGGGGCCAACGTCCTGACTTTC	CASSQDPGTGANVLTF
TRBV11-2	TRBJ1-3	.	.	TGTGCCAGCAGCACTGGACGGGGGGCGAGCTCTGGAAACACCATATATTTT	CASSTGRGASSGNTIYF
TRBV13	TRBJ2-7	.	.	TGTGCCAGCAGCTTTCCCGGCTCCTACGAGCAGTACTTC	CASSFPGSYEQYF
TRBV7-8	TRBJ1-2	.	once	TGTGCCAGCAGCTTATCGGGGGGCAACTATGGCTACACCTTC	CASSLSGGNYGYTF
TRBV11-1	TRBJ1-1	.	.	TGTGCCAGCAGCTTAGGAAGGGCGTGGAGGTCTGAAGCTTTCTTT	CASSLGRAWRSEAFF
TRBV2	TRBJ2-7	.	.	TGTGCCAGCAATGATCGCAACGAGCAGTACTTC	CASNDRNEQYF
TRBV10-3	TRBJ2-1	TRBD2	.	TGTGCCATCAGTATCCAGAGCGGGGGGGTAAACAATGAGCAGTTCTTC	CAISIQSGGVNNEQFF
TRBV5-1	TRBJ1-1	.	.	TGCGCCAGCAGCTTGCAGGGTCAGCCGAACACTGAAGCTTTCTTT	CASSLQGQPNTEAFF
TRBV6-5	TRBJ2-2	.	.	TGTGCCAGCACCAGGACAGCTAACACCGGGGAGCTGTTTTTT	CASTRTANTGELFF
TRBV9	TRBJ1-1	TRBD1	.	TGTGCCAGCAGCGAAGGAGGGACAGTTTCTTCCAACACTGAAGCTTTCTTT	CASSEGGTVSSNTEAFF
TRBV7-8	TRBJ1-1	.	.	TGTGCCAGCAGCTTTACTCCGAGGGCGACTGAAGCTTTCTTT	CASSFTPRATEAFF
TRBV7-9	TRBJ1-1	.	.	TGTGCCAGCAGCTTATCGTACCAGAACACTGAAGCTTTCTTT	CASSLSYQNTEAFF
TRBV6-5	TRBJ2-5	.	.	TGTGCCAGCAGTTACTCGTTCAGCGGAAAGGGGGAGACCCAGTACTTC	CASSYSFSGKGETQYF
TRBV19	TRBJ2-2	.	.	TGTGCCAGTAGTCCGTCGGACAAGTTCGATGGTACCGGGGAGCTGTTTTTT	CASSPSDKFDGTGELFF
TRBV5-5	TRBJ1-2	.	.	TGTGCCAGCAGCTTAGAAGCACAGGGATCTCATGGCTACACCTTC	CASSLEAQGSHGYTF
TRBV6-1	TRBJ1-4	.	once	TGTGCCAGCAGTGAATCGGGGAAGGGGGGACTGTTTTTT	CASSESGKGGLFF
TRBV6-1	TRBJ1-2	.	.	TGTGCCAGCAGTGAAAGGGGTGGTTATGGCTACACCTTC	CASSERGGYGYTF
TRBV5-1	TRBJ1-1	.	.	TGCGCCAGCAGCTTGACATTCGGAGGCACTGAAGCTTTCTTT	CASSLTFGGTEAFF